A single T cell receptor beta chain is shown here with its context. Its antigen is still unknown. This entry comes from a study of T-cell memory formation after mild COVID-19. Overall study findings and caveats: Memory cells collected pre-infection included some clones that later responded, suggesting cross-reactive memory joined. CD4+ contracting clones lay mainly in CM and EM, CD8+ ones in EMRA.

Using its own MiXCR run on the 5' RACE reads, TCRdb lists one record per CDR3 protein. This table has 50,000 or so distinct CDR3 sequences, 9.3% appearing once. The CDR3 covers 11 residues. V was shortened by 3 bases and J by 9 bases, with 7 bases between the two germline ends. Germline-derived CDR1 and CDR2 are SGHRS and YFSETQ. Sequenced: PBMCs or a T cell subset sorted from them (not recorded which). The chain employs TRBV5-1 and TRBJ2-1; D gene unclear. The source is an adult woman who had mild COVID-19 (a few samples of this study predate the infection). Cell type and time point are not known. The CDR3 loop is CASSWVGEQFF. The CDR3 region has the DNA TGCGCCAGCAGCTGGGTGGGTGAGCAGTTCTTC.